This TCR beta chain was captured by sequencing in a study of blood T cell repertoires in COVID-19. For the study at large: Researchers got acute and convalescent COVID-19 samples from the United States, Italy and Spain. PBMCs, B-cell-depleted T cells, or T cells provided the cDNA or gDNA that made up the material.

Original methodology: The authors estimated nucleated cell counts from reference gene primer amplification. The data were produced by immunoSEQ multiplex PCR, yet TCRdb's version contains in-frame clones alone and is incomplete. That table furnishes V, J and clone size, whereas the DNA furnished D and trimming. The table includes about 230,000 clones, over 70% detected once. The CDR3 has 17 amino acids. Trimming at V came to 5 bases and at J to 0 bases, leaving 9 bases not matched to a gene. Per the germline V gene, CDR1 is LNHDA and CDR2 is SQIVND (reference sequence). The sequenced sample consisted of peripheral blood. The chain couples TRBV19 to TRBJ2-3; 9 bases align to TRBD2. The TCR sequence derives from a woman older than 75 with acute or convalescent COVID-19. The CDR3: CASSSHRLAASTDTQYF. CDR3 DNA: TGTGCCAGTAGTTCCCACCGACTAGCGGCTAGCACAGATACGCAGTATTTT.